The 21 T cell receptor beta chains below all came from one sample that was sequenced in a study of T-cell memory formation after mild COVID-19. TCRdb processed the 5' RACE reads anew with MiXCR; each CDR3 protein has one entry. The table has hundreds of thousands of distinct CDR3 sequences, around 15% seen once; the top ten hold approximately 20%. The sequencing input was PBMCs or a T cell subset sorted from them (not recorded which). These receptors all stem from a man between 18 and 29 years old who had mild COVID-19 (a few samples of this study predate the infection). Cell type and time point are not known.

This clonotype occurred a few times. This chain uses TRBV5-6 with TRBJ2-7; 7 bases map to TRBD1. CDR1 is SGHDT, CDR2 YYEEEE, per germline. There are 17 residues in the CDR3. Unmatched junction bases numbered 12, after V lost 0 bases and J lost 3 bases. The CDR3 spells CASSLALGTATLYEQYF. DNA of the CDR3: TGTGCCAGCAGCTTGGCCTTGGGGACAGCTACTCTCTACGAGCAGTACTTC.

CDR3 DNA: TGTGCCAGCGGAGACCGGGACGTCCACTCTGGGGCCAACGTCCTGACTTTC. Translation: CASGDRDVHSGANVLTF. The chain joins TRBV3-1 to TRBJ2-6, with D perhaps TRBD1 or TRBD2 (5 bases each). The V gene's germline CDR1 is LGHDT and CDR2 YNNKEL (reference sequence). Trimming took 8 bases from V and 0 from J, leaving 17 bases between them. This CDR3 is built from 17 residues.

This clonotype showed up just a few times. The chain recombines TRBV6-6 with TRBJ1-2; D uncertain. The length of the CDR3 is 15 residues. The V end lost 0 bases, the J end lost 7 bases, and 15 bases lay between the germline ends. Germline V gene sequence: CDR1 MNHNY, CDR2 SVGAGI (reference sequence). The CDR3 DNA reads as TGTGCCAGCAGTTACTCCCCCGAAGGTCTATCTGGCTACACCTTC. Translating it yields CASSYSPEGLSGYTF.

The chain is built from TRBV20-1 and TRBJ1-1; perhaps TRBD1 as D (6 bases). Trimming pared 5 bases from V and 8 bases from J, leaving 12 bases between. The CDR3 totals 11 residues. The V gene's germline CDR1 is DFQATT and CDR2 SNEGSKA (reference sequence). CDR3 amino acids: CSAGGGVEAFF. The DNA for the CDR3 is TGCAGTGCTGGGGGCGGGGTAGAAGCTTTCTTT.

This clonotype was observed at least ten times. The chain recombines TRBV5-6 with TRBJ2-3; D possibly corresponds to TRBD1 (5 bases). The germline V and J ends were trimmed by 3 bases and 0 bases, with 14 bases remaining between them. CDR1 is SGHDT, CDR2 YYEEEE, per germline. The CDR3 is made up of 16 amino acids. The CDR3 DNA follows: TGTGCCAGCAGCTCCTCGACAGTGGACAGCACAGATACGCAGTATTTT. Protein product: CASSSSTVDSTDTQYF. The whole variable domain, filled in from reference TRBV5-6 and TRBJ2-3, reads DAGVTQSPTHLIKTRGQQVTLRCSPKSGHDTVSWYQQALGQGPQFIFQYYEEEERQRGNFPDRFSGHQFPNYSSELNVNALLLGDSALYLCASSSSTVDSTDTQYFGPGTRLTVL.

This clonotype has only a few counts. The CDR3 region has the DNA TGTGCCAGCGACCGGGGGGGAGGGGAGTCCTACGAGCAGTACTTC. This gives the protein CASDRGGGESYEQYF. V usage is TRBV7-9 and J usage is TRBJ2-7, with TRBD2 matching over 8 bases. The trim removed 8 bases at V and 1 base at J, leaving 10 bases unmatched. From germline, CDR1 is SEHNR and CDR2 FQNEAQ (reference sequence). This CDR3 has 15 amino acids.

This clonotype turned up a few times. The V and J genes are TRBV20-1 and TRBJ2-5, with TRBD2 identical over 9 bases. The CDR3 is 15 residues long. Germline trimming cut 2 bases from V and 1 base from J; bases unmatched to any gene: 5. In germline, CDR1 is DFQATT, CDR2 SNEGSKA (reference sequence). The CDR3 is CSARKASGAQETQYF. For the CDR3, the DNA is TGCAGTGCTAGAAAGGCTAGCGGGGCCCAAGAGACCCAGTACTTC.

This clonotype has only a few counts. In DNA form, the CDR3 reads TGTGCCAGCAGTTTTTGGAGGGGGGGCCGATACGAGCAGTACTTC. Its protein product is CASSFWRGGRYEQYF. The chain is built from TRBV12-3 or TRBV12-4 and TRBJ2-7, with D possibly TRBD2 on 7 matching bases. Trimming left V 3 bases short and J 4 bases short, with 16 bases between. The CDR3 consists of 15 residues.

This clonotype was seen a handful of times. V and J are TRBV24-1 and TRBJ2-5, with D possibly being TRBD1 (6 bases). This CDR3 spans 13 amino acids. Germline-derived CDR1 and CDR2 are KGHDR and SFDVKD. V gave up 6 bases and J gave up 2 bases, with 9 bases separating them. CDR3 sequence: CATSHQGQETQYF. The CDR3 bases are TGTGCCACCAGTCACCAGGGGCAAGAGACCCAGTACTTC.

The CDR3 DNA is TGTGCCACCAGTCCGTCAGGGGGCCGGGAGACCCAGTACTTC. It specifies CATSPSGGRETQYF. This sequence joins TRBV15 and TRBJ2-5, with 8 bases lining up with TRBD1. Germline lookup yields CDR1 LNHNV and CDR2 YYDKDF (reference sequence). V trimming: 6 bases; J trimming: 5 bases; junction bases outside the gene matches: 8. The CDR3 is made up of 14 amino acids.

This clonotype was picked up a small number of times. The CDR3 DNA is TGTGCCAGCAGCTTGGGGCTAGCGGGGGGAGGCAATGAGCAGTTCTTC. It translates to CASSLGLAGGGNEQFF. The chain employs TRBV5-6 and TRBJ2-1; 11 nucleotides agree with TRBD2. CDR1 is SGHDT and CDR2 is YYEEEE in the germline V gene. This CDR3 spans 16 amino acids. V trimming: 0 bases; J trimming: 6 bases; junction bases outside the gene matches: 5.

In this sample, this clonotype turned up a few times. The rearrangement joins TRBV6-5 to TRBJ1-1, with D perhaps matching TRBD1 (6 bases). V lost 2 bases and J lost 10, with 11 bases in between. This CDR3 contains 12 residues. CDR1 and CDR2 (germline): MNHEY, SVGAGI. The CDR3 DNA reads TGTGCCAGCAGTTACATCGGGGGCGTAGCTTTCTTT. Its translation is CASSYIGGVAFF.

This clonotype was seen only a few times. This chain links TRBV25-1 with TRBJ1-5; the D gene is possibly TRBD1 (6 bases). V lost 9 bases and J lost 2, with 11 bases in between. The CDR3 extends over 13 amino acids. Per germline, CDR1 MGHDK and CDR2 SYGVNS. In nucleotides, the CDR3 is TGTGCCAGTGAGGGGGGCCGCAATCAGCCCCAGCATTTT. Translating gives CASEGGRNQPQHF.

CDR3 loop: CATSRGTGRSEYF. CDR3 sequence (DNA): TGTGCCACCAGCAGAGGTACGGGCCGGTCGGAGTACTTC. V and J are TRBV15 and TRBJ2-4; no clear D. Germline CDR1 is LNHNV and CDR2 is YYDKDF (reference sequence). The CDR3 length is 13 residues. V lost 1 base to trimming and J lost 14 bases, with 15 bases between them.

This clonotype has a handful of counts. V usage is TRBV29-1 and J usage is TRBJ2-2; either TRBD1 or TRBD2 may fit D (5 bases each). Germline values: CDR1 SQVTM, CDR2 ANQGSEA. The CDR3 has 15 residues. V was clipped by 6 bases and J by 2 bases, with 16 bases between them. CDR3 sequence: CSVRGQWPNTGELFF. The CDR3 coding sequence is TGCAGCGTGAGGGGCCAATGGCCCAACACCGGGGAGCTGTTTTTT.

The chain is built from TRBV12-3 or TRBV12-4 and TRBJ1-2; D might be TRBD1 (5 bases). The CDR3 is made up of 15 amino acids. V was pared by 3 bases and J by 2 bases, with 13 bases between. CDR3 region: CASSFSRQGNYGYTF. In DNA, the CDR3 is TGTGCCAGCAGTTTCTCCCGGCAGGGAAACTATGGCTACACCTTC.

In this sample, this clonotype turned up a few times. The chain carries TRBV15 and TRBJ2-7; 9 bases line up with TRBD1. CDR1 and CDR2 (germline): LNHNV, YYDKDF (reference sequence). J lost 4 bases, V lost 0 bases, and 4 bases had no gene match. This CDR3 region has 15 residues. As DNA, the CDR3 is TGTGCCACCAGCAGAGATATAGGGACAGGGTACGAGCAGTACGTC. Translation: CATSRDIGTGYEQYV.

The chain combines TRBV29-1 with TRBJ1-4; D gene ambiguous. The germline CDR1 and CDR2 sequences are SQVTM and ANQGSEA. This CDR3 comprises 12 residues. The germline V and J ends were trimmed by 4 bases and 8 bases, with 11 bases remaining between them. The CDR3 nucleotides are TGCAGCGTTGCTCAAGTCGGGGAAAAACTGTTTTTT. Translation gives CSVAQVGEKLFF.

V usage is TRBV11-1 and J usage is TRBJ2-7; no clear D gene. The CDR3 length is 13 residues. Germline CDR1 is SGHAT and CDR2 is FQDESV (reference sequence). Trimming took 0 bases from V and 6 from J, leaving 9 bases between them. The CDR3 nucleotides read TGTGCCAGCAGCTTAGCGGTTGGTGGCGAGCAGTACGTC. It is translated as CASSLAVGGEQYV.

This rearrangement joins TRBV7-2 to TRBJ2-7, with 10 bases matching TRBD1. The CDR3 length is 12 residues. Germline-derived CDR1 and CDR2 are SGHTA and FQGNSA. The junction had 3 bases not matched to a gene; V was cut back by 1 base and J by 12 bases. CDR3 nucleotide sequence: TGTGCCAGCAGCTTAGGGGACAGGGGTCTGTACTTC. Translation: CASSLGDRGLYF.

This chain joins TRBV7-2 and TRBJ2-5, with 7 nucleotides matching TRBD1. This CDR3 has 14 residues. CDR1 is SGHTA, CDR2 FQGNSA, per germline. J gave up 4 bases and V 2 bases, and 4 bases lay outside the gene matches. The CDR3 protein is CASSLNNRGETQYF. CDR3 nucleotide sequence: TGTGCCAGCAGCTTAAATAACAGGGGAGAGACCCAGTACTTC.